The clone carrying this TCR beta chain has at least ten counts. What it recognizes is unknown. Arm-PCR of CDR3 regions with iRepertoire HTBI primers generated TCR beta libraries. MiXCR, applied by TCRdb to the multiplex PCR reads, yields one record per CDR3 protein. The data show hundreds of thousands of distinct CDR3 sequences, less than 25% seen once. As to time point: persistent/refractory GD, antithyroid drugs over 5 years with positive TRAb. After RNA was extracted from PBMCs, the TCR library was made from it. This specimen belongs to a study of regulatory T cells in long-lasting Graves disease. Overall study results and limits: Owing to a sample size that was small, accuracy may have been reduced. TRBV28 was favored in persistent disease, as were TRBJ1-2 and TRBJ2-5.

CDR1 is SGHRS and CDR2 is YFSETQ in the germline V gene. Trimming pared 0 bases from V and 2 bases from J, leaving 9 bases between. This CDR3 contains 14 residues. The source was peripheral blood mononuclear cells (PBMCs), collected when the disease was refractory, from a patient treated with antithyroid drugs. This chain connects TRBV5-1 to TRBJ2-7; TRBD1 is a possible D gene (5 bases). The receptor was derived from a female donor with Graves disease. The CDR3, as DNA: TGCGCCAGCAGCTTGGTGGGGCCCACCTACGAGCAGTACTTC. This translates into CASSLVGPTYEQYF.